This TCR beta chain was sequenced for a study of T cell responses to AZD1222 COVID-19 vaccine. Germline V lookup: CDR1 KGHSH, CDR2 LQKENI. The CDR3 is made up of 16 amino acids. V was clipped by 0 bases and J by 2 bases, with 11 bases between them. Findings and limits, study-wide: Vaccination with two AZD1222 doses was followed by a rise in Spike-specific TCR breadth and depth. Only a handful of AZD1222 recipients were seropositive at baseline.

To note about this clone: Its antigen is undetermined.

Using immunoSEQ multiplex PCR, the repertoire was profiled, and TCRdb retains in-frame clones only, with some absent. The data contain 100,000 to 150,000 clones, more than 90% of them seen just once; the ten biggest clones take up 1.5% to 2%. The genes are TRBV18 and TRBJ2-1; D is uncertain. This TCR was sampled from an adult who received the AZD1222 COVID-19 vaccine. The material was peripheral blood, obtained 28 days after the second AZD1222 dose. This CDR3 is CASSPPGFPTYNEQFF. The CDR3 DNA is TGTGCCAGCTCACCACCCGGGTTCCCCACCTACAATGAGCAGTTCTTC.